One sample yielded the 8 T cell receptor beta chains listed below, sequenced in a study of shared clonotypes between healthy human individuals (dated by TCRdb to the early 2020s). Library preparation used the immunoSEQ multiplex PCR assay. Drawn from immuneACCESS, this table holds only the in-frame rearrangements with V and J called that TCRdb kept. Clones are partly lost; checked studies trace under half to an unresolved V gene and leave the rest unexplained. Recorded for this sample are 2 million to 2.5 million clones; approximately 94% of them occurred a single time. Clones ranked in the top ten supply roughly 0.13% of the sample. The sample comprised naive CD4+ T cells sorted from blood. The cell subset or site label for this specimen denotes: CD45RA+ positively selected. The receptors come from a man in his late teens or twenties in good health.

This clone was recorded once. The gene calls are TRBV11-2 and TRBJ2-5; D remains ambiguous. The CDR3 is made up of 15 amino acids. V was shortened by 1 base and J by 0 bases, with 9 bases between the two germline ends. Germline-derived CDR1 and CDR2 are SGHAT and FQNNGV. The CDR3 DNA is TGTGCCAGCAGCTTAGGGGCGAGGTACCAAGAGACCCAGTACTTC. Translating gives CASSLGARYQETQYF.

V is TRBV6-5 and J is TRBJ2-7; D gene unclear. V was clipped by 6 bases and J by 0 bases, with 15 bases between them. The CDR3 length is 15 residues. In germline, CDR1 is MNHEY, CDR2 SVGAGI. CDR3 in amino acids: CASSRRTLSSYEQYF. The CDR3 DNA follows: TGTGCCAGCAGCCGACGGACCTTATCCTCCTACGAGCAGTACTTC.

The V call is TRBV25-1, the J call TRBJ1-2; no reliable D call. CDR1 MGHDK and CDR2 SYGVNS come from the germline V gene. The CDR3 has 15 residues. Trimming took 2 bases from V and 7 from J, leaving 17 bases between them. CDR3 in DNA: TGTGCCAGCAGTGAAGGGCTGGGGTTAGCGGTTGGCTACACCTTC. Its translation: CASSEGLGLAVGYTF.

With regard to this clone: Other DNA sequences from this sample encode an identical CDR3 as well. The J gene is TRBJ2-3, the V gene TRBV5-4; 11 nucleotides agree with TRBD2. The CDR3 spans 15 residues. Trimming cost V 4 bases and J 3 bases; bases outside gene matches: 4. Germline V CDR1 and CDR2: SGHNT, YYREEE (reference sequence). Here the CDR3 reads CASSLGTSGTDTQYF. DNA for the CDR3: TGTGCCAGCAGCCTGGGGACTAGCGGTACAGATACGCAGTATTTT.

The gene calls are TRBV30 and TRBJ1-3; no reliable D call. CDR1 is GTSNPN and CDR2 is SVGIG in the germline V gene (reference sequence). V was shortened by 1 base and J by 0 bases, with 10 bases between the two germline ends. The CDR3 covers 15 residues. DNA of the CDR3: TGTGCCTGGAGTGCGGATTCTTACTCTGGAAACACCATATATTTT. This sequence encodes CAWSADSYSGNTIYF.

J is TRBJ1-6 and V is TRBV27; D unclear. The CDR3 has 16 residues. Germline V gives CDR1 MNHEY, CDR2 SMNVEV (reference sequence). Trimming took 8 bases from V and 0 from J, leaving 14 bases between them. The chain's CDR3 is CASGISSSSYNSPLHF. In nucleotides, the CDR3 is TGTGCCAGCGGGATTTCCTCGAGCTCCTATAATTCACCCCTCCACTTT.

This sequence joins TRBV6-5 and TRBJ1-2; D call uncertain. V shed 4 bases and J shed 8 bases, with 20 bases lying between them. Germline V gives CDR1 MNHEY, CDR2 SVGAGI. The CDR3 has 15 residues. The CDR3 sequence is CASSSTYIGVGGYTF. In DNA, the CDR3 is TGTGCCAGCAGTTCCACCTACATCGGGGTAGGGGGCTACACCTTC.

The rearrangement joins TRBV6-5 to TRBJ1-3; 7 bases fit TRBD1. Germline V CDR1 and CDR2: MNHEY, SVGAGI. Trimming cost V 6 bases and J 4 bases; bases outside gene matches: 9. The CDR3 has 15 amino acids. The DNA of the CDR3 is TGTGCCAGCAGAGATCACAGGGGCTCCGGAAACACCATATATTTT. This translates into CASRDHRGSGNTIYF.